This entry lists 30 T cell receptor beta chains sequenced from one sample in a study of patients and donors after allogeneic stem cell transplantation. MiXCR, applied by TCRdb to the RT-PCR reads, yields one record per CDR3 protein. The repertoire holds roughly 200,000 distinct CDR3 sequences, with 41% as singletons. The sample consisted of blood, either unsorted or a sorted T cell fraction (not recorded which). The receptors were gathered from a human donor who was either an allogeneic HSCT recipient or a stem cell or donor lymphocyte infusion donor (not recorded which). It is not recorded whose cells these are; they may come from a transplant donor.

The rearrangement joins TRBV5-1 to TRBJ1-1; D is ambiguous. CDR1 is SGHRS and CDR2 is YFSETQ in the germline V gene. The CDR3 sequence is 12 residues long. The V and J ends lost 0 bases and 11 bases respectively, with 11 bases between them. The CDR3 sequence is CASSLDGIWAFF. The CDR3 coding sequence is TGCGCCAGCAGCTTGGATGGGATTTGGGCTTTCTTT.

The V gene is TRBV7-9, the J gene TRBJ1-1, with 8 nucleotides matching TRBD1. CDR3 length: 15 residues. V was pared by 1 base and J by 0 bases, with 1 base of the junction left unmatched. Germline CDR1 is SEHNR and CDR2 is FQNEAQ (reference sequence). CDR3 sequence reads: CASSLDRGLNTEAFF. DNA of the CDR3: TGTGCCAGCAGCTTAGACAGGGGGTTGAACACTGAAGCTTTCTTT. The whole variable domain, remainder taken from reference TRBV7-9 and TRBJ1-1, is DTGVSQNPRHKITKRGQNVTFRCDPISEHNRLYWYRQTLGQGPEFLTYFQNEAQLEKSRLLSDRFSAERPKGSFSTLEIQRTEQGDSAMYLCASSLDRGLNTEAFFGQGTRLTVV.

This clonotype was counted a few times. The chain employs TRBV28 and TRBJ1-4, with D possibly matching TRBD1 (5 bases). Trimming cost V 5 bases and J 2 bases, with 15 bases left between them. This CDR3 is 16 amino acids long. In germline, CDR1 is MDHEN, CDR2 SYDVKM. Here the CDR3 reads CASSLSWRGTNEKLFF. CDR3 coding DNA: TGTGCCAGCAGTCTCAGCTGGAGGGGCACTAATGAAAAACTGTTTTTT.

The sample holds a few counts of this clonotype. The CDR3: CATLPGTDREAFF. The DNA of the CDR3 is TGTGCCACTCTACCTGGCACAGACAGGGAAGCTTTCTTT. The chain combines TRBV6-5 with TRBJ1-1; maybe TRBD1 (6 bases). The ends were cut back, 10 bases at V and 8 bases at J, with 20 bases in the middle. Looked up from germline, CDR1 is MNHEY and CDR2 is SVGAGI. This CDR3 is 13 amino acids long.

CDR3 in DNA: TGTGCCAGCAGCTTAAGACCCACGGGAGAGCTCCAAGAGACCCAGTACTTC. This encodes CASSLRPTGELQETQYF. The chain uses TRBV7-7 and TRBJ2-5; D perhaps matches TRBD2 (6 bases). The V and J ends lost 2 bases and 1 base respectively, with 17 bases between them. The germline V gene encodes CDR1 SSHAT and CDR2 FNYEAQ (reference sequence). The CDR3 has 17 residues. The variable domain in full, with the rest retrieved from reference TRBV7-7 and TRBJ2-5, is GAGVSQSPRYKVTKRGQDVTLRCDPISSHATLYWYQQALGQGPEFLTYFNYEAQPDKSGLPSDRFSAERPEGSISTLTIQRTEQRDSAMYRCASSLRPTGELQETQYFGPGTRLLVL.

The V and J genes are TRBV7-9 and TRBJ2-7, with TRBD1 as a possible D gene (5 bases). The length of the CDR3 is 14 residues. Germline V gives CDR1 SEHNR, CDR2 FQNEAQ (reference sequence). V lost 1 base and J 2 bases, leaving 9 bases between the germline ends. In DNA, the CDR3 is TGTGCCAGCAGCTTAGAAGGGGTACCCTACGAGCAGTACTTC. This codes for CASSLEGVPYEQYF.

The rearrangement joins TRBV12-3 or TRBV12-4 to TRBJ1-2, with D possibly being TRBD1 (5 bases). The CDR3 sequence is 16 residues long. V lost 2 bases, J lost 0 bases, and 13 bases lay in between. CDR3 loop: CASSLLWTTSNYGYTF. CDR3 coding DNA: TGTGCCAGCAGTTTATTGTGGACAACGTCTAACTATGGCTACACCTTC.

This clonotype was detected a few times. The rearrangement uses TRBV29-1 and TRBJ2-1; D unresolved. The CDR3 runs 13 residues. The V gene's germline CDR1 is SQVTM and CDR2 ANQGSEA. The V end was cut by 4 bases, the J end by 0 bases, with 7 bases between. The CDR3 nucleotides are TGCAGCGTTGCTGAGCGCTCCTACAATGAGCAGTTCTTC. Amino acids: CSVAERSYNEQFF.

V is TRBV30 and J is TRBJ1-5; 11 bases line up with TRBD1. This CDR3 spans 16 amino acids. CDR1 and CDR2 (germline): GTSNPN, SVGIG (reference sequence). V trimming: 2 bases; J trimming: 7 bases; junction bases outside the gene matches: 10. CDR3 amino acids: CAWSYWTGGDGQPQHF. The DNA of the CDR3 is TGTGCCTGGAGTTACTGGACAGGGGGCGATGGACAGCCCCAGCATTTT.

The V call is TRBV6-4, the J call TRBJ1-4; TRBD1 matches at 9 bases. Looked up from germline, CDR1 is MRHNA and CDR2 is SNTAGT. J lost 5 bases, V lost 3 bases, and 4 bases had no gene match. CDR3 length equals 15 residues. As DNA, the CDR3 is TGTGCCAGCAGTGAATCCGACAGGGGGAATGAAAAACTGTTTTTT. It translates to CASSESDRGNEKLFF.

This chain uses TRBV20-1 with TRBJ2-2; 11 bases fit TRBD2. Germline values: CDR1 DFQATT, CDR2 SNEGSKA (reference sequence). The CDR3 is 17 residues long. Germline trimming cut 3 bases from V and 1 base from J; bases unmatched to any gene: 7. In nucleotides, the CDR3 is TGCAGTGCTAGTGCTTTCGGGACTAGCGGGAACACCGGGGAGCTGTTTTTT. Its protein product is CSASAFGTSGNTGELFF.

This clonotype appeared a few times. The chain employs TRBV6-2 or TRBV6-3 and TRBJ2-1, with TRBD2 matching over 14 bases. Trimming removed 5 bases from V and 0 bases from J; junction bases left unmatched: 9. Germline CDR1 reads MNHEY; CDR2 reads SVGEGT. The CDR3 sequence is 19 residues long. The CDR3 spells CASSRPGLAGVSSYNEQFF. In DNA form, the CDR3 reads TGTGCCAGCAGTAGACCGGGACTAGCGGGAGTTAGCTCCTACAATGAGCAGTTCTTC.

The J gene is TRBJ2-3, the V gene TRBV9; TRBD2 is a possible D gene (5 bases). Looked up from germline, CDR1 is SGDLS and CDR2 is YYNGEE. The V end was cut by 0 bases, the J end by 2 bases, with 13 bases between. The CDR3 runs to 16 residues. CDR3 sequence reads: CASSVAMGLATDTQYF. The CDR3 region has the DNA TGTGCCAGCAGCGTAGCGATGGGTCTAGCCACAGATACGCAGTATTTT. The full variable domain, with the rest looked up from reference TRBV9 and TRBJ2-3, is DSGVTQTPKHLITATGQRVTLRCSPRSGDLSVYWYQQSLDQGLQFLIQYYNGEERAKGNILERFSAQQFPDLHSELNLSSLELGDSALYFCASSVAMGLATDTQYFGPGTRLTVL.

This sequence joins TRBV11-2 and TRBJ1-1; D ambiguous. The CDR3 has 15 amino acids. CDR1 is SGHAT, CDR2 FQNNGV, per germline. V lost 2 bases and J 1 base, leaving 11 bases between the germline ends. In nucleotides, the CDR3 is TGTGCCAGCAGCTTATTCGCAGCCCGGAACACTGAAGCTTTCTTT. It codes for CASSLFAARNTEAFF.

V usage is TRBV11-2 and J usage is TRBJ1-3; maybe TRBD1 (6 bases). V dropped 1 base and J dropped 6 bases, with 13 bases sitting between them. The CDR3 is 15 residues long. Germline CDR1 is SGHAT and CDR2 is FQNNGV. The CDR3 protein is CASSLVPGAENTIYF. CDR3 in DNA: TGTGCCAGCAGCTTAGTCCCAGGGGCTGAAAACACCATATATTTT. Drawing the rest from reference TRBV11-2 and TRBJ1-3, the complete variable domain is EAGVAQSPRYKIIEKRQSVAFWCNPISGHATLYWYQQILGQGPKLLIQFQNNGVVDDSQLPKDRFSAERLKGVDSTLKIQPAKLEDSAVYLCASSLVPGAENTIYFGEGSWLTVV.

In its sample, this clonotype ranks as medium-sized. The chain recombines TRBV19 with TRBJ1-5; the D is unclear. The CDR3 totals 13 residues. Trimming cost V 0 bases and J 7 bases, with 7 bases left between them. Germline V lookup: CDR1 LNHDA, CDR2 SQIVND (reference sequence). The CDR3 coding sequence is TGTGCCAGTAGTATAGATCCGGCCCAGCCCCAGCATTTT. This translates into CASSIDPAQPQHF.

This clonotype was seen repeatedly, ten times or more. The rearrangement joins TRBV28 to TRBJ1-1; no clear D gene. This CDR3 comprises 12 residues. The V gene's germline CDR1 is MDHEN and CDR2 SYDVKM. With 3 bases removed from V and 1 base from J, the gap between germline ends came to 3 bases. The CDR3 loop reads CASSLANTEAFF. As DNA, the CDR3 is TGTGCCAGCAGTTTGGCGAACACTGAAGCTTTCTTT.

The chain employs TRBV27 and TRBJ1-2; D unclear. Germline lookup yields CDR1 MNHEY and CDR2 SMNVEV (reference sequence). The CDR3 loop spans 13 amino acids. Trimming took 4 bases from V and 6 from J, leaving 12 bases between them. CDR3 sequence reads: CASSSLESDGYTF. CDR3 DNA: TGTGCCAGCAGTTCTCTCGAGTCCGATGGCTACACCTTC.

This clonotype was found a few times. The V and J genes are TRBV29-1 and TRBJ2-2; weak D call: TRBD2 (6 bases). CDR1 and CDR2 from the germline V gene are SQVTM and ANQGSEA. The CDR3 spans 14 residues. V was cut by 0 bases and J by 4 bases, with 9 bases left in between. DNA for the CDR3: TGCAGCGTTGAAGATATGGGGGGCACCGGGGAGCTGTTTTTT. Protein: CSVEDMGGTGELFF.

This sequence joins TRBV24-1 and TRBJ2-3; D perhaps matches TRBD2 (5 bases). The CDR3 consists of 16 residues. Germline V gives CDR1 KGHDR, CDR2 SFDVKD. V shed 9 bases and J shed 0 bases, with 18 bases lying between them. DNA of the CDR3: TGTGCCACCTCCCTCGGGAAAAGTACTAGCACAGATACGCAGTATTTT. Its translation: CATSLGKSTSTDTQYF.

This rearrangement joins TRBV5-1 to TRBJ2-1; 15 positions agree with TRBD2. Losses at the gene ends were 2 bases for V and 9 bases for J; bases not matched to a gene: 12. The CDR3 has 18 amino acids. The germline gives CDR1 SGHRS, CDR2 YFSETQ. In nucleotides, the CDR3 is TGCGCCAGCAGCTTTGGACTAGCGGGAGGGAGAATCGGGGCTGAGCAGTTCTTC. Its translation: CASSFGLAGGRIGAEQFF.

This rearrangement joins TRBV2 to TRBJ2-1; no clear D gene. CDR3 length: 14 amino acids. V lost 2 bases to trimming and J lost 6 bases, with 11 bases between them. Germline V gene sequence: CDR1 SNHLY, CDR2 FYNNEI. The CDR3 region is CASSEPLRINEQFF. The CDR3 DNA is TGTGCCAGCAGTGAACCTTTAAGGATCAATGAGCAGTTCTTC.

This sequence joins TRBV27 and TRBJ2-5; unclear D gene. This CDR3 is 13 amino acids long. V was cut by 1 base and J by 1 base, with 4 bases left in between. Germline CDR1 is MNHEY and CDR2 is SMNVEV (reference sequence). CDR3 sequence (DNA): TGTGCCAGCAGTTTATACCTCCAAGAGACCCAGTACTTC. It is translated as CASSLYLQETQYF.

The rearrangement links TRBV11-2 to TRBJ1-2; D possibly corresponds to TRBD1 (6 bases). Trimming cost V 5 bases and J 0 bases, with 16 bases left between them. Germline V gene lookup returns CDR1 SGHAT and CDR2 FQNNGV. CDR3 size: 16 residues. For the CDR3, the DNA is TGTGCCAGCAGCCTAGCGGGGGGGCGGACTAACTATGGCTACACCTTC. It yields the protein CASSLAGGRTNYGYTF.

This clonotype was observed once. The gene calls are TRBV7-9 and TRBJ1-1; D call uncertain. V lost 1 base and J lost 1, with 10 bases in between. The CDR3 has 15 amino acids. Germline-derived CDR1 and CDR2 are SEHNR and FQNEAQ (reference sequence). The CDR3: CASSLERASNTEAFF. The CDR3 nucleotides are TGTGCCAGCAGCTTAGAGAGGGCTTCGAACACTGAAGCTTTCTTT.

The chain recombines TRBV5-1 with TRBJ2-2; D is ambiguous. CDR1 and CDR2 (germline): SGHRS, YFSETQ. V was cut by 7 bases and J by 4 bases, with 14 bases left in between. This CDR3 spans 14 amino acids. CDR3 residues: CASFNPGATGELFF. The CDR3 DNA reads TGCGCCAGCTTCAACCCTGGAGCCACCGGGGAGCTGTTTTTT.

This clonotype was counted between two and nine times. The chain uses TRBV9 and TRBJ1-2; D is possibly TRBD1 (5 bases). CDR3 size: 15 residues. Germline loops: CDR1 SGDLS, CDR2 YYNGEE. Trimming stripped 0 bases from V and 2 bases from J, with 11 bases between. CDR3 DNA sequence: TGTGCCAGCAGCGTAGGACAGCAAGAAAACTATGGCTACACCTTC. It is translated as CASSVGQQENYGYTF. The full variable domain, in which reference TRBV9 and TRBJ1-2 provide the parts outside the CDR3, is DSGVTQTPKHLITATGQRVTLRCSPRSGDLSVYWYQQSLDQGLQFLIQYYNGEERAKGNILERFSAQQFPDLHSELNLSSLELGDSALYFCASSVGQQENYGYTFGSGTRLTVV.

This clonotype was counted only a few times. The rearrangement uses TRBV12-3 or TRBV12-4 and TRBJ1-1, with a possible D match to TRBD1 (5 bases). The CDR3 is made up of 13 amino acids. The V gene lost 6 bases and the J gene lost 1 base, with 9 bases spanning the gap. CDR3 bases: TGTGCCAGCAGATCCGGGGCGAACACTGAAGCTTTCTTT. Translating gives CASRSGANTEAFF.

CDR3 protein: CASRRESYNEQFF. As DNA, the CDR3 is TGTGCCAGCAGGCGCGAGTCCTACAATGAGCAGTTCTTC. The chain is built from TRBV7-2 and TRBJ2-1; D is unclear. From germline, CDR1 is SGHTA and CDR2 FQGNSA. The CDR3 totals 13 residues. Trimming took 6 bases from V and 1 from J, leaving 7 bases between them.

V and J are TRBV11-1 and TRBJ2-1, with TRBD1 matching 8 bases. The V segment lost 2 bases and the J segment 9 bases; nucleotides outside the gene matches: 6. Germline CDR1 SGHAT, CDR2 FQDESV (reference sequence). The CDR3 has 14 amino acids. CDR3 residues: CASSLKQGVGEQFF. In DNA, the CDR3 is TGTGCCAGCAGCTTAAAACAGGGGGTGGGTGAGCAGTTCTTC.